The 10 T cell receptor beta chains below all came from one sample that was sequenced in a study of monozygotic twins with inflammatory bowel disease. TCRdb reprocessed the 5' RACE reads and keeps a single row for each CDR3 protein, giving no DNA. The sample includes fewer than 200,000 distinct CDR3 sequences. The sample consisted of blood. The receptors were gathered from a human donor with ulcerative colitis or Crohn's disease, or a healthy co-twin of an affected twin (not recorded which).

The chain recombines TRBV7-8 with TRBJ1-1; the TRBD1 assignment by TCRdb is unverifiable without DNA. This CDR3 comprises 14 residues. Germline lookup yields CDR1 SGHVS and CDR2 FQNEAQ. The CDR3 here is CASSSGQPYTEAFF.

The chain combines TRBV20-1 with TRBJ1-2; no DNA is available, so the TRBD1 call from TCRdb remains unchecked. The CDR3 is 15 residues long. CDR1 is DFQATT and CDR2 is SNEGSKA in the germline V gene (reference sequence). The CDR3 sequence is CSAPPWGDRDGGYTF.

This CDR3 is CACSGGGRQPQHF. J is TRBJ1-5 and V is TRBV30; TCRdb calls TRBD1, which cannot be checked without DNA. The CDR3 length is 13 residues. CDR1 is GTSNPN and CDR2 is SVGIG in the germline V gene (reference sequence).

The chain carries TRBV5-4 and TRBJ2-1; TCRdb outputs TRBD1, but without DNA this stays unchecked. CDR1 and CDR2 from the germline V gene are SGHNT and YYREEE (reference sequence). CDR3 length: 16 amino acids. The CDR3 protein is CASRPNRDRVIDEQFF.

The chain joins TRBV7-3 to TRBJ1-1. The CDR3 runs to 14 residues. Germline-derived CDR1 and CDR2 are SGHTA and FQGTGA. The CDR3 is CASSLSIGNTEAFF.

By frequency, this clonotype registers medium-sized. V is TRBV3-1 and J is TRBJ2-5. The CDR3 is 15 amino acids. Germline CDR1 LGHDT, CDR2 YNNKEL (reference sequence). The CDR3 sequence is CASSQDRTSQETQYF.

This sequence joins TRBV6-5 and TRBJ1-2; TCRdb gives TRBD1 as the D gene, but with no DNA this cannot be confirmed. This CDR3 is built from 14 residues. Germline V gives CDR1 MNHEY, CDR2 SVGAGI. The CDR3 sequence is CASSYGDRVYGYTF.

The chain employs TRBV3-1 and TRBJ2-7; TCRdb's D call, TRBD1, is unchecked because there is no DNA. The length of the CDR3 is 18 residues. Germline V gene sequence: CDR1 LGHDT, CDR2 YNNKEL (reference sequence). This chain's CDR3 is CASSQVNSLDRGQYEQYF.

This chain uses TRBV20-1 with TRBJ2-2; the TCRdb D gene call, TRBD1, has no DNA to confirm it. The germline V gene has CDR1 DFQATT and CDR2 SNEGSKA (reference sequence). The CDR3 runs to 14 residues. This CDR3 reads CSAYQGTNTGELFF.

V is TRBV10-3 and J is TRBJ2-1; without DNA, the TCRdb call of TRBD2 cannot be checked. Per germline, CDR1 ENHRY and CDR2 SYGVKD. This CDR3 has 17 amino acids. This CDR3 is CAISESKASGDYNEQFF.